Listed here are 5 T cell receptor beta chains from one sample, sequenced in a study of Graves' ophthalmopathy and Graves' hyperthyroidism. The authors amplified TCR beta CDR3 regions from RNA transcripts. An initial RT-PCR round employing HTBI primers preceded a second-round multiplex PCR. Each CDR3 protein is one row after TCRdb ran MiXCR on the multiplex PCR reads. Of tens of thousands of distinct CDR3 sequences detected, around half appear once; the ten largest clones hold less than 25%. Source material: peripheral blood. Every receptor here comes from an adult man with Graves' ophthalmopathy.

This clonotype was found many times. This chain connects TRBV25-1 to TRBJ2-6; D uncertain. The CDR3 consists of 14 residues. Trimming took 8 bases from V and 4 from J, leaving 12 bases between them. CDR1 and CDR2 (germline): MGHDK, SYGVNS. The CDR3 DNA is TGTGCCAGCGGGCACCCTGGGGGGGCCAACGTCCTGACTTTC. Protein sequence: CASGHPGGANVLTF. Combining the CDR3 with reference TRBV25-1 and TRBJ2-6 gives the whole variable domain EADIYQTPRYLVIGTGKKITLECSQTMGHDKMYWYQQDPGMELHLIHYSYGVNSTEKGDLSSESTVSRIRTEHFPLTLESARPSHTSQYLCASGHPGGANVLTFGAGSRLTVL.

The chain is built from TRBV19 and TRBJ2-2; tentative D call: TRBD1 (6 bases). This CDR3 is 13 amino acids long. The V and J ends lost 5 bases and 8 bases respectively, with 12 bases between them. Germline V gene data show CDR1 as LNHDA and CDR2 as SQIVND (reference sequence). As DNA, the CDR3 is TGTGCCAGTAGTTTTCTTGGGACAGGGGAGCTGTTTTTT. It is translated as CASSFLGTGELFF.

This clonotype was seen ten or more times. The J gene is TRBJ2-1, the V gene TRBV19, with unresolved D. The CDR3 totals 14 residues. V was trimmed by 7 bases and J by 5 bases, leaving 15 bases between them. Germline V gives CDR1 LNHDA, CDR2 SQIVND (reference sequence). CDR3 nucleotides: TGTGCCAGTAAGTGGGATCCCTCGGACAATGAGCAGTTCTTC. Translation gives CASKWDPSDNEQFF. The entire variable domain, with the rest obtained from reference TRBV19 and TRBJ2-1, is as follows: DGGITQSPKYLFRKEGQNVTLSCEQNLNHDAMYWYRQDPGQGLRLIYYSQIVNDFQKGDIAEGYSVSREKKESFPLTVTSAQKNPTAFYLCASKWDPSDNEQFFGPGTRLTVL.

The rearrangement joins TRBV20-1 to TRBJ2-5; unclear D gene. CDR1 is DFQATT, CDR2 SNEGSKA, per germline (reference sequence). This CDR3 region has 11 residues. Trimming removed 3 bases at V and 0 bases at J, with 2 bases between. The CDR3 here is CSASDQETQYF. The CDR3 DNA reads TGCAGTGCTAGTGACCAAGAGACCCAGTACTTC.

At least ten counts were recorded for this clonotype. The junction and the germline gene differ at one end; a read error may be behind it. This chain connects TRBV20-1 to TRBJ2-5, with a tentative D call TRBD2 (7 bases). The CDR3 extends over 13 amino acids. Per the germline V gene, CDR1 is DFQATT and CDR2 is SNEGSKA (reference sequence). CDR3 coding DNA: TGCAGCGCTAGGGGGAGCGGGACGGAGACCCAGTACTTC. Translated: CSARGSGTETQYF.